The 9 T cell receptor beta chains below all came from one sample that was sequenced in a study of cytomegalovirus exposure and HLA in healthy donors. The PCR ran on 60 Vbeta and 13 Jbeta primers. The protocol was immunoSEQ multiplex PCR, while the TCRdb copy is restricted to in-frame clones and leaves out a portion. The repertoire includes about 130,000 clones, under 90% of them detected once, and 0.7% sits in the top ten. Sequencing was done on a sample of PBMCs. The source of these receptors is a man aged 18 to 30 in good health and CMV-seronegative.

The J gene is TRBJ1-5, the V gene TRBV4-3; unclear D gene. This CDR3 has 18 amino acids. Germline V gene data show CDR1 as LGHNA and CDR2 as YSLEER. Trimming pared 0 bases from V and 4 bases from J, leaving 19 bases between. The CDR3 DNA follows: TGCGCCAGCAGCCAAGAGGGAGGGTTAGGTTTAGGAAATCAGCCCCAGCATTTT. Translating gives CASSQEGGLGLGNQPQHF.

The CDR3 DNA reads TGTGCCAGCAGCTGGGACAGGGACACTGAAGCTTTCTTT. It yields the protein CASSWDRDTEAFF. The chain has TRBV7-9 and TRBJ1-1, with 9 positions matching TRBD1. The trim removed 4 bases at V and 3 bases at J, leaving 0 bases unmatched. This CDR3 region has 13 residues. Germline V gene data show CDR1 as SEHNR and CDR2 as FQNEAQ (reference sequence).

This chain joins TRBV18 and TRBJ2-3, with TRBD2 matching 8 bases. V lost 2 bases to trimming and J lost 2 bases; unmatched junction nucleotides: 6. The CDR3 is 16 residues long. CDR1 is KGHSH and CDR2 is LQKENI in the germline V gene. CDR3 protein: CASSPSVTSVTDTQYF. As DNA, the CDR3 is TGTGCCAGCTCACCATCCGTGACTAGCGTCACAGATACGCAGTATTTT.

The chain couples TRBV30 to TRBJ2-2; D possibly corresponds to TRBD1 (6 bases). CDR1 and CDR2 (germline): GTSNPN, SVGIG (reference sequence). Trimming cost V 1 base and J 4 bases, with 10 bases left between them. This CDR3 has 14 residues. The CDR3 is CAWSAGTLTGELFF. CDR3 nucleotides: TGTGCCTGGAGTGCCGGGACACTCACCGGGGAGCTGTTTTTT. The full variable domain, in which reference TRBV30 and TRBJ2-2 provide the parts outside the CDR3, is SQTIHQWPATLVQPVGSPLSLECTVEGTSNPNLYWYRQAAGRGLQLLFYSVGIGQISSEVPQNLSASRPQDRQFILSSKKLLLSDSGFYLCAWSAGTLTGELFFGEGSRLTVL.

The chain combines TRBV5-4 with TRBJ2-1; TRBD2 matches at 8 bases. The CDR3 length is 16 residues. V gave up 0 bases and J gave up 2 bases; unmatched junction bases: 4. CDR1 and CDR2 from the germline V gene are SGHNT and YYREEE (reference sequence). CDR3 sequence (DNA): TGTGCCAGCAGCTTGGGGACAGCGGGGGCCTACAATGAGCAGTTCTTC. This translates into CASSLGTAGAYNEQFF. The complete variable domain, with remaining parts taken from reference TRBV5-4 and TRBJ2-1, reads ETGVTQSPTHLIKTRGQQVTLRCSSQSGHNTVSWYQQALGQGPQFIFQYYREEENGRGNFPPRFSGLQFPNYSSELNVNALELDDSALYLCASSLGTAGAYNEQFFGPGTRLTVL.

The chain combines TRBV6-1 with TRBJ2-7; D possibly corresponds to TRBD1 (6 bases). Germline-derived CDR1 and CDR2 are MNHNS and SASEGT. Between the trimmed V and J ends, which lost 0 bases and 3 bases, there was a span of 9 bases. The CDR3 extends over 14 amino acids. The CDR3 protein is CASSEAWDNYEQYF. For the CDR3, the DNA is TGTGCCAGCAGTGAAGCGTGGGACAACTACGAGCAGTACTTC.

The chain carries TRBV4-1 and TRBJ1-1, with 10 nucleotides matching TRBD1. Germline trimming cut 2 bases from V and 2 bases from J; bases unmatched to any gene: 11. This CDR3 has 18 residues. Germline lookup yields CDR1 MGHRA and CDR2 YSYEKL. The CDR3 is CASSQPPGQGRHNTEAFF. CDR3 bases: TGCGCCAGCAGCCAACCTCCGGGACAGGGGAGGCACAACACTGAAGCTTTCTTT.

The V and J genes are TRBV6-6 and TRBJ2-7; tentative D call: TRBD1 (6 bases). The CDR3 totals 14 residues. The V gene lost 7 bases and the J gene lost 0 bases, with 13 bases spanning the gap. Germline values: CDR1 MNHNY, CDR2 SVGAGI (reference sequence). CDR3 amino acids: CASNWNRASYEQYF. The CDR3 nucleotides read TGTGCCAGCAACTGGAACAGGGCCTCCTACGAGCAGTACTTC.

This chain joins TRBV6-5 and TRBJ2-1; 11 bases line up with TRBD2. V gave up 5 bases and J gave up 8 bases; unmatched junction bases: 8. Germline CDR1 reads MNHEY; CDR2 reads SVGAGI. The CDR3 extends over 15 amino acids. This CDR3 reads CASSLSGGAGDEQFF. The CDR3, as DNA: TGTGCCAGCAGTCTTAGCGGGGGGGCCGGAGATGAGCAGTTCTTC.